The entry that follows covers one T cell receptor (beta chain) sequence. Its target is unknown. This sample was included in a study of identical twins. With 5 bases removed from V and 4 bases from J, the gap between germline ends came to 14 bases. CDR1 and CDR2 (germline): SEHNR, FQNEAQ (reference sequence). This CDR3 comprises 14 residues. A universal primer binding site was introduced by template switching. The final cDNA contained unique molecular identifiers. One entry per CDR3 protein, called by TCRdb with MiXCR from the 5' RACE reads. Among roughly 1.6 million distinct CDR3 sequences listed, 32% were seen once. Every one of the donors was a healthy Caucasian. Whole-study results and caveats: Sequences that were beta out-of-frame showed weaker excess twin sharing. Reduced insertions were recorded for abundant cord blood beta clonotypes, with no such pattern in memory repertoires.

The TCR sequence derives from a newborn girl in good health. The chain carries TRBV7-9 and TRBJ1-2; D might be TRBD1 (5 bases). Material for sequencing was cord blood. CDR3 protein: CASSRRRDGYGYTF. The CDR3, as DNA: TGTGCCAGCAGCCGCCGCCGGGACGGCTATGGCTACACCTTC.